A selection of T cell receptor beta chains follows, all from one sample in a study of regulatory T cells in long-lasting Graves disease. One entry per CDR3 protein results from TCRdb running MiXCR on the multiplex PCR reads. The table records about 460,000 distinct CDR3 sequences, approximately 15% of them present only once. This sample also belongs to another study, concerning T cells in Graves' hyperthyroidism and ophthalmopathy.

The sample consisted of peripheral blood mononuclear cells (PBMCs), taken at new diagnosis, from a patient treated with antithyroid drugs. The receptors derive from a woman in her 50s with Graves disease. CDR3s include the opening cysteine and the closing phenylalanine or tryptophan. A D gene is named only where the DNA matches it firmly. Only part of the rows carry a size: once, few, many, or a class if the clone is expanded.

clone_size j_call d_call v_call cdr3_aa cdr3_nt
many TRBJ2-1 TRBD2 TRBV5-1 CASRQGGTTDNEQFF TGCGCCAGCAGGCAAGGTGGGACTACGGACAATGAGCAGTTCTTC
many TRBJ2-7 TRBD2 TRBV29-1 CSVEGLAGRYEQYF TGCAGCGTTGAAGGGCTAGCGGGACGCTACGAGCAGTACTTC
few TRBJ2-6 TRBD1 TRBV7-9 CASLRGRTSGANVLTF TGTGCCAGCCTAAGGGGGCGAACCTCTGGGGCCAACGTCCTGACTTTC
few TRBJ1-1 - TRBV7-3 CASSLTGQGGTEAFF TGTGCCAGCAGCTTAACAGGTCAGGGAGGGACTGAAGCTTTCTTT
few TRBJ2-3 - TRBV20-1 CSASGAPTDTQYF TGCAGTGCTAGCGGGGCCCCCACAGATACGCAGTATTTT
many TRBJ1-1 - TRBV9 CASSVSPGQNTEAFF TGTGCCAGCAGCGTTTCCCCTGGACAGAACACTGAAGCTTTCTTT
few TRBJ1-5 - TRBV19 CASAPGGSQPQHF TGTGCCAGCGCCCCGGGCGGATCCCAGCCCCAGCATTTT
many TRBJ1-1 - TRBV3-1 CASSPPGPPRTEAFF TGTGCCAGCAGCCCCCCGGGACCCCCGAGAACTGAAGCTTTCTTT
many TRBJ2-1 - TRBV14 CASSQTGGYNEQFF TGTGCCAGCAGCCAAACAGGCGGGTACAATGAGCAGTTCTTC
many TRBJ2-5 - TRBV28 CASSLSGAETQYF TGTGCCAGCAGTTTATCCGGGGCGGAGACCCAGTACTTC
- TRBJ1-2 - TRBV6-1 CASVSDGNYGYTF TGTGCCAGCGTATCGGACGGAAACTATGGCTACACCTTC
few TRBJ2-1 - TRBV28 CASSSQGGRNEQFF TGTGCCAGCAGTTCACAGGGCGGGCGAAATGAGCAGTTCTTC
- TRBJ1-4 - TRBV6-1 CASNQGGSRNEKLFF TGTGCCAGCAACCAAGGCGGCAGCAGGAATGAAAAACTGTTTTTT
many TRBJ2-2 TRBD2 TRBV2 CARGGGLASGELFF TGTGCCAGAGGCGGGGGACTAGCGTCCGGGGAGCTGTTTTTT
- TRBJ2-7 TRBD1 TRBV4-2 CASSQTAGTGEESYEQYF TGTGCCAGCAGCCAAACAGCCGGGACAGGGGAGGAATCCTACGAGCAGTACTTC
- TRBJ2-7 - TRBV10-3 CAISEDSYEQYF TGTGCCATCAGTGAGGACAGCTACGAGCAGTACTTC
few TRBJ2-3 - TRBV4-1 CASSPALGKDTQYF TGCGCCAGCAGCCCCGCCTTAGGCAAAGATACGCAGTATTTT
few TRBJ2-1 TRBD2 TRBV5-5 CASSFRLAGESEQFF TGTGCCAGCAGCTTTAGGCTAGCGGGAGAGAGTGAGCAGTTCTTC
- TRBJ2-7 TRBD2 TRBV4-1 CASGQGEGRLYEQYF TGCGCCAGCGGCCAAGGGGAGGGCCGGCTCTACGAGCAGTACTTC
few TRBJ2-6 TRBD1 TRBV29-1 CSVRPGGSGANVLTF TGCAGCGTTAGGCCAGGGGGCTCTGGGGCCAACGTCCTGACTTTC
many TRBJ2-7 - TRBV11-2 CASSFILGVSVDEQYF TGTGCCAGCAGCTTCATCTTGGGAGTGAGTGTCGACGAGCAGTACTTC
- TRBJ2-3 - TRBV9 CASSRVRTDTQYF TGTGCCAGCAGCCGGGTCCGCACAGATACGCAGTATTTT
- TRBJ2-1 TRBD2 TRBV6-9 CASSSHSGTYSEQFF TGTGCCAGCAGTTCTCATAGCGGGACCTATAGTGAGCAGTTCTTC
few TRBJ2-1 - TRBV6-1 CASRRGRDSYNEQFF TGTGCCAGCCGTAGGGGCAGGGACTCCTACAATGAGCAGTTCTTC
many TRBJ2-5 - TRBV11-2 CASSERQVQETQYF TGTGCCAGCAGCGAAAGACAGGTCCAAGAGACCCAGTACTTC
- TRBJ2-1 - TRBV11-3 CASSLDRNSYNEQFF TGTGCCAGCAGCTTAGATCGAAACTCCTACAATGAGCAGTTCTTC
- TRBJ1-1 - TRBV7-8 CASSISETGLTEAFF TGTGCCAGCAGCATTAGCGAGACAGGTTTGACTGAAGCTTTCTTT
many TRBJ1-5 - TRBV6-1 CASSEWAGSNQPQHF TGTGCCAGCAGTGAGTGGGCCGGTAGCAATCAGCCCCAGCATTTT
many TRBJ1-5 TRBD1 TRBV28 CASAKGQGNQPQHF TGTGCCAGCGCGAAGGGACAGGGCAATCAGCCCCAGCATTTT
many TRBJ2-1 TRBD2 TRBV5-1 CASSLAIGLAGNNEQFF TGCGCCAGCAGCTTGGCTATTGGACTAGCGGGGAACAATGAGCAGTTCTTC
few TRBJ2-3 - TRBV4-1 CASSQVQDTQYF TGCGCCAGCAGCCAAGTCCAAGATACGCAGTATTTT
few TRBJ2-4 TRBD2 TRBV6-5 CASSYLAGLRNIQYF TGTGCCAGCAGTTATTTAGCGGGACTTAGAAACATTCAGTACTTC
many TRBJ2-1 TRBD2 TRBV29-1 CSVGNLAGGPNEQFF TGCAGCGTTGGAAATCTAGCGGGAGGGCCGAATGAGCAGTTCTTC
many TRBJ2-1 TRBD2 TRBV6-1 CASTKTSGPYNEQFF TGTGCCAGCACCAAGACTAGCGGTCCCTACAATGAGCAGTTCTTC
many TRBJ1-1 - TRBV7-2 CASSLQKAGMKNTEAFF TGTGCCAGCAGCTTACAGAAGGCCGGGATGAAGAACACTGAAGCTTTCTTT
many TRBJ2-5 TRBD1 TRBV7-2 CASSGTGLFTETQYF TGTGCCAGCAGCGGGACAGGGTTGTTTACAGAGACCCAGTACTTC
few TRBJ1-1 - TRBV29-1 CSAAPQPNTEAFF TGCAGCGCAGCCCCACAGCCGAACACTGAAGCTTTCTTT
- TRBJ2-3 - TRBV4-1 CASSQVGIVTDTQYF TGCGCCAGCAGCCAAGTGGGGATAGTCACAGATACGCAGTATTTT
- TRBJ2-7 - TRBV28 CATRAFSPREQYF TGTGCCACCAGGGCCTTTAGTCCAAGGGAGCAGTACTTC
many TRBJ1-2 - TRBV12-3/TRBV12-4 CASSLGLHGGVGKPNYGYTF TGTGCCAGCAGTCTAGGTCTACATGGGGGGGTGGGAAAACCTAACTATGGCTACACCTTC
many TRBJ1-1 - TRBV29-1 CSVVKGANTEAFF TGCAGCGTTGTGAAGGGCGCGAACACTGAAGCTTTCTTT